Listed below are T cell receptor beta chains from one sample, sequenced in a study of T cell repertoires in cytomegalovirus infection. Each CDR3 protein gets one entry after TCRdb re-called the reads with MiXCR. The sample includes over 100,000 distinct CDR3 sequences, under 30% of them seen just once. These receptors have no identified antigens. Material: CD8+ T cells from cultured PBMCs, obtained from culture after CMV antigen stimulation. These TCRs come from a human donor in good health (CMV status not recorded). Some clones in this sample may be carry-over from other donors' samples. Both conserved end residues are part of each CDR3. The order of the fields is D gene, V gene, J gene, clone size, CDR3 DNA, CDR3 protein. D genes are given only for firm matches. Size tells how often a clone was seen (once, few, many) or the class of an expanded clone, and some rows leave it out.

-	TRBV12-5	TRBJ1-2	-	TGTGCTAGTGGTTTGGTACAAGGGGACTTTAACTATGGCTACACCTTC	CASGLVQGDFNYGYTF
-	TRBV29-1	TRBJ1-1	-	TGCAGCGTTGGGGGCCGAAGTGAGTGGTTTGGTGAAGCTTTCTTT	CSVGGRSEWFGEAFF
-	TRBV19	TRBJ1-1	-	TGTGCCACTCAACAGGGTTCAACTGAAGCTTTCTTT	CATQQGSTEAFF
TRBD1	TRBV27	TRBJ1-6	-	TGTGCCAGCAGTCATACCGTCCCAACCGGGACAGCTAATTCACCCCTCCACTTT	CASSHTVPTGTANSPLHF
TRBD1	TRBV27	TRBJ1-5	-	TGTGCCAGCAGTGGTACCGGGACAGGGGGCGGTTTGGGTCAGCCCCAGCATTTT	CASSGTGTGGGLGQPQHF
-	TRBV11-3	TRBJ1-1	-	TGTGCCAGCGGCATCACCGTGAACACTGAAGCTTTCTTT	CASGITVNTEAFF
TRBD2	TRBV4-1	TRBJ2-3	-	TGCGCCAGCGGACTAGCGGTTAGCACAGATACGCAGTATTTT	CASGLAVSTDTQYF
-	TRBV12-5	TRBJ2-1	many	TGTGCTAGTGGTTTGGTAAGCAGGGTCGGTGAGCAGTTCTTC	CASGLVSRVGEQFF
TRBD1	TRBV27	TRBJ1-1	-	TGTGCCAGCAGTTTAACCCCGTGGGCGGGACAGGGCTCTGAAGCTTTCTTT	CASSLTPWAGQGSEAFF
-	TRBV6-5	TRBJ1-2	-	TGTGCCAGCAGTTACCAAACCACGGGAGGGCTCGGTGGCTACACCTTC	CASSYQTTGGLGGYTF
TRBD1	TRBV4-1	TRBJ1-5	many	TGCGCCAGCAGCCGGAGACAGGGGGACAATCAGCCCCAGCATTTT	CASSRRQGDNQPQHF
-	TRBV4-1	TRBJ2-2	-	TGCGCCAGCAGCCCCATCAGGGAGGACACCGGGGAGCTGTTTTTT	CASSPIREDTGELFF
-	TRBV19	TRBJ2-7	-	TGTGCCAGTAGTACTCCCAACTCCTACGAGCAGTACTTC	CASSTPNSYEQYF
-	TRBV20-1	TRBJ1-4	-	TGCAGTGCTAGAAACCGGGACGTTCCTGGCGGTGAAAAACTGTTTTTT	CSARNRDVPGGEKLFF
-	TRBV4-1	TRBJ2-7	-	TGCGCCAGCAGCCAAGTTACGGCCTACGAGCAGTACTTC	CASSQVTAYEQYF
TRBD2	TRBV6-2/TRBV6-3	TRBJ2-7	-	TGTGCCAGCAGTTACGACGGCGGGAGCGCCTACGAGCAGTACTTC	CASSYDGGSAYEQYF
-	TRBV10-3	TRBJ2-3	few	TGTGCCATCAGTAACGGACAGTTTCCAGCAGATACGCAGTATTTT	CAISNGQFPADTQYF
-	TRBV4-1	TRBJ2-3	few	TGCGCCAGCAGCCAAGATCTGTACAGCACAGATACGCAGTATTTT	CASSQDLYSTDTQYF
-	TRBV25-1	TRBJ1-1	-	TGTGCCAGCAGTGATCTTGTTTCCGAAGCTTTCTTT	CASSDLVSEAFF
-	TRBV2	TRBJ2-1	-	TGTGCCAGCAGCCATTATTACAATGAACAGTTCTTC	CASSHYYNEQFF
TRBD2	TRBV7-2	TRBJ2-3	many	TGTGCCAGCAGCTTAGAGCTAGCGGGGGCCACAGATACGCAGTATTTT	CASSLELAGATDTQYF
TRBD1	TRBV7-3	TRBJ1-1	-	TGTGCCAGCAGCTTAACGTCAGGGGGCACTGAAGCTTTCTTT	CASSLTSGGTEAFF
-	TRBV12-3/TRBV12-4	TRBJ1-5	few	TGTGCCAGCAGTTTATACGGGGGTACTCAGCCCCAGCATTTT	CASSLYGGTQPQHF
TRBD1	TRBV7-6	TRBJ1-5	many	TGTGCCAGCAGCATAGGGACAGGGGGAAATCAGCCCCAGCATTTT	CASSIGTGGNQPQHF
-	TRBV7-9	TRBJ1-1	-	TGTGCCACCAAGGACGGGAACACTGAAGCTTTCTTT	CATKDGNTEAFF
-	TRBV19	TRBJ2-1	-	TGTGCCAGTAGTATCGGGGCCCCCGATGAGCAGTTCTTC	CASSIGAPDEQFF
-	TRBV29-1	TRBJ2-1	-	TGCAGCGTTGAAAGGCCCAACAATGAGCAGTTCTTC	CSVERPNNEQFF
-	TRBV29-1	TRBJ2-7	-	TGCAGCGTTGAAGATCCCCAGGGGGGGAACGAGCAGTACTTC	CSVEDPQGGNEQYF
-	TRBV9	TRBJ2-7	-	TGTGCCAGCAGCGTAGAGGGCAGCCTATACGAGCAGTACTTC	CASSVEGSLYEQYF
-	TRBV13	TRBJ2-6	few	TGTGCCAGCAGCACCGAGGGGTTGGGGGCCAACGTCCTGACTTTC	CASSTEGLGANVLTF
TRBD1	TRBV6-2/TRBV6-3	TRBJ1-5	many	TGTGCCAGCAGCCCGAGGACAGGACGCAATCAGCCCCAGCATTTT	CASSPRTGRNQPQHF
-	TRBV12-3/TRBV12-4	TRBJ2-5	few	TGTGCCAGCAGAAGGGTATTTGGGGAGACCCAGTACTTC	CASRRVFGETQYF
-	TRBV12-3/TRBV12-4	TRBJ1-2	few	TGTGCCAGCAGTCCCATGGAAGGGGCGTCTAACTATGGCTACACCTTC	CASSPMEGASNYGYTF
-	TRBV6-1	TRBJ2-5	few	TGTGCCAGCGAGCGACAGGCGAACCAAGAGACCCAGTACTTC	CASERQANQETQYF
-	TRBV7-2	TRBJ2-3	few	TGTGCCAGCAGCTTATTCCCGACTAGCACAGATACGCAGTATTTT	CASSLFPTSTDTQYF
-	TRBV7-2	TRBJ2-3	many	TGTGCCAGCAGCCCATGGGCAGACCAAATACTTACAGATACGCAGTATTTT	CASSPWADQILTDTQYF
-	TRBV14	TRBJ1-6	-	TGTGCCAGCAGCCAAGGGGGATTGGGGCATTCACCCCTCCACTTT	CASSQGGLGHSPLHF
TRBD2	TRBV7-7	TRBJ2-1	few	TGTGCCAGCAGCTTGGGACTAGCGGGGGGGCTCGACAATGAGCAGTTCTTC	CASSLGLAGGLDNEQFF
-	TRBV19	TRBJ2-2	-	TGTGCCAGTAGTATAATGGGGACCACCGGGGAGCTGTTTTTT	CASSIMGTTGELFF
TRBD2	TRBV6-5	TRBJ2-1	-	TGTGCCAGCAGTTCCGGAGCGGGGGGGCTCTACAATGAGCAGTTCTTC	CASSSGAGGLYNEQFF
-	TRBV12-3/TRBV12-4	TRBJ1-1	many	TGTGCCAGCAGTTTATTAGGGCTAAACACTGAAGCTTTCTTT	CASSLLGLNTEAFF
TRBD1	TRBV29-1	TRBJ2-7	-	TGCAGCGCGTTACAGGGGGCTTCCTACGAGCAGTACTTC	CSALQGASYEQYF
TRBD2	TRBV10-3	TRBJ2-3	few	TGTGCCATCAGGGGTTTAGCTAGCGGGGAGGAGATTACAGATACGCAGTATTTT	CAIRGLASGEEITDTQYF
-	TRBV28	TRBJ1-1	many	TGTGCCAGCGGCACTGGCACTGAAGCTTTCTTT	CASGTGTEAFF
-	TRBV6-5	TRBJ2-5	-	TGTGCCAGCAGTTACTACACCGCTACAGGCTACCAAAAGACCCAGTACTTC	CASSYYTATGYQKTQYF
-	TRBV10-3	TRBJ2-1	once	TGTGCCATCAGTGAGGTGAGAACTAGAGCCACTGATGAGCAGTTCTTC	CAISEVRTRATDEQFF
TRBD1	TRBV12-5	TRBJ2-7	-	TGTGCTAGTGGTCACCCCCGGACAGGCTCCTACGAGCAGTACTTC	CASGHPRTGSYEQYF
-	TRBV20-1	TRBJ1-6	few	TGCAGTGCCACAAATCCAGGGGAGATTGGTTCACCCCTCCACTTT	CSATNPGEIGSPLHF
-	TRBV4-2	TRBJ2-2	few	TGTGCCAGCAGCCCCGGGACGACCGGGGAGCTGTTTTTT	CASSPGTTGELFF
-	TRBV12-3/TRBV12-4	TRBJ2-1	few	TGTGCCAGCAGTATCAGCAATGAGCAGTTCTTC	CASSISNEQFF
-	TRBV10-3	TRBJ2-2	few	TGTGCCATCAGTGACCCGGGGTCGGGTTTCGGGGAGCTGTTTTTT	CAISDPGSGFGELFF
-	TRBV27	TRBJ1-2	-	TGTGCCAGCAGTTTCGGGACGGACTATGGCTACACCTTC	CASSFGTDYGYTF
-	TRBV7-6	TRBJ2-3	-	TGTGCCAGCAGGTCAATTACAGATACGCAGTATTTT	CASRSITDTQYF
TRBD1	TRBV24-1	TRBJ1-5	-	TGTGCCACCAGCCGGACAGGGGGCAATCAGCCCCAGCATTTT	CATSRTGGNQPQHF
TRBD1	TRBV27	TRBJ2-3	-	TGTGCCAGCAGTTCTTTCGTGACAGGGGCCACAGATACGCAGTATTTT	CASSSFVTGATDTQYF
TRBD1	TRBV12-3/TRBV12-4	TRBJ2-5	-	TGTGCCAGCAGTCCGGCAGGGGGTGGTGGAGAGACCCAGTACTTC	CASSPAGGGGETQYF
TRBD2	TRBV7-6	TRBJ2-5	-	TGTGCCAGCAGCCCACTGCGGGAGCGGGTGGGCCAAGAGACCCAGTACTTC	CASSPLRERVGQETQYF